This TCR beta chain is from a study of regulatory T cells in long-lasting Graves disease. In its sample, this clonotype was seen a few times. Time point reported: newly diagnosed GD, antithyroid drugs for less than 3 months. There was RNA extracted from PBMCs, and the TCR library was made from it. Construction of the TCR beta libraries employed iRepertoire HTBI primers in conjunction with Arm-PCR of CDR3 regions. Via MiXCR, TCRdb re-called the multiplex PCR reads, giving one row per CDR3 protein. This sample has about 540,000 distinct CDR3 sequences; about 14% occur once, and the top ten carry under 10%. The same data also went into a second study, on T cells in Graves' hyperthyroidism and ophthalmopathy. This second study says: Lactation, pregnancy, other autoimmune disease or uncontrolled infection led to exclusion of patients. Diagnosis relied on clinical symptoms, serum thyroxine and TRAb, thyroid ultrasound and orbital computed tomography. Using the HTBI primer set, a first-round RT-PCR was run on the TCR CDR3.

The TCR was taken from a man aged 25-45 years with Graves disease. The sequencing used peripheral blood mononuclear cells (PBMCs), collected at new diagnosis, from a patient treated with antithyroid drugs.

CDR3 region: CASSYSRADTQYF. In DNA form, the CDR3 reads TGTGCCAGCAGTTACTCGAGAGCAGATACGCAGTATTTT. This chain connects TRBV6-2 or TRBV6-3 to TRBJ2-3; D is unresolved. V was trimmed by 0 bases and J by 4 bases, leaving 5 bases between them. CDR1 is MNHEY, CDR2 SVGEGT, per germline. The CDR3 extends over 13 amino acids.